This T cell receptor beta chain was sequenced in a study of blood T cells in healthy people across ages. With a J-beta primer mix and a sample-barcoded 5' primer, a second PCR ran about 6 to 11 cycles. Each CDR3 protein is one row after TCRdb ran MiXCR on the 5' RACE reads. The sample records over a million distinct CDR3 sequences, roughly a quarter being singletons. Points from the study as a whole: Researchers deemed the diversity estimates from one million T cells underestimates.

Germline values: CDR1 SGHRS, CDR2 YFSETQ. This CDR3 is built from 15 residues. Trimming removed 0 bases from V and 0 bases from J, with 6 bases in between. As to this clonotype: Its antigen is undetermined.

These records were also assigned to another study, of T cells of mothers and their children. Per that paper: Approximately 3 million TCR beta reads per child versus over 10 million per mother. It was found that thymic selection shapes TCR recombination output similarly in related and unrelated pairs.

Source material: blood. The chain combines TRBV5-1 with TRBJ1-4; D is undetermined. The TCR sequence derives from a girl aged 2 to 10 in good health. The CDR3 DNA reads TGCGCCAGCAGCTTGGGACAAGCAACTAATGAAAAACTGTTTTTT. As protein: CASSLGQATNEKLFF.